The 32 T cell receptor beta chains below come from one sample, sequenced in a study of a mutant IDH1 vaccine in newly diagnosed glioma. Assay: immunoSEQ multiplex PCR; the TCRdb copy retains only in-frame clones and omits some. The sample holds under 25,000 clones; 93% are singletons and the top ten take roughly 1.3%. The time point here: baseline, week 1 (first vaccination visit). Treatment given: pre-vaccination baseline after standard-of-care therapy. This specimen was PBMCs, taken from a glioma patient treated with radiotherapy, temozolomide or both. Receptors were obtained from a man between 40 and 49 years old with glioma.

The genes are TRBV7-9 and TRBJ2-3; 8 nucleotides line up with TRBD1. The CDR3 runs 15 residues. Germline CDR1 is SEHNR and CDR2 is FQNEAQ (reference sequence). The ends lost 4 bases at V and 1 base at J; junction bases unmatched: 4. The CDR3 is CASSWTGSGTDTQYF. Here the CDR3 DNA reads TGTGCCAGCAGCTGGACAGGGTCGGGCACAGATACGCAGTATTTT. The full variable domain, rest sourced from reference TRBV7-9 and TRBJ2-3, is DTGVSQNPRHKITKRGQNVTFRCDPISEHNRLYWYRQTLGQGPEFLTYFQNEAQLEKSRLLSDRFSAERPKGSFSTLEIQRTEQGDSAMYLCASSWTGSGTDTQYFGPGTRLTVL.

This rearrangement joins TRBV4-1 to TRBJ1-4, with D unclear. Germline V lookup: CDR1 MGHRA, CDR2 YSYEKL. CDR3 length equals 16 residues. V was cut by 1 base and J by 4 bases, with 13 bases left in between. CDR3 in amino acids: CASSQGEGLSNEKLFF. DNA of the CDR3: TGCGCCAGCAGCCAAGGGGAAGGGTTAAGTAATGAAAAACTGTTTTTT.

The rearrangement joins TRBV29-1 to TRBJ2-5; D is unresolved. The CDR3 spans 12 residues. Trimming stripped 6 bases from V and 5 bases from J, with 13 bases between. Germline CDR1 is SQVTM and CDR2 is ANQGSEA. CDR3 DNA: TGCAGCGTCGCCCCCGGAATGGAGACCCAGTACTTC. This gives the protein CSVAPGMETQYF.

The rearrangement links TRBV9 to TRBJ2-3; 13 nucleotides align to TRBD2. The germline gives CDR1 SGDLS, CDR2 YYNGEE. The CDR3 has 16 amino acids. J gave up 3 bases and V 4 bases, and 5 bases lay outside the gene matches. CDR3 nucleotide sequence: TGTGCCAGCAGCCCCCCGGGACTAGCGGGAACAGATACGCAGTATTTT. Translating it yields CASSPPGLAGTDTQYF.

V gene TRBV5-6 combines with J gene TRBJ2-1; 7 positions agree with TRBD1. This CDR3 has 14 amino acids. J was trimmed by 7 bases and V by 5 bases; bases with no gene match: 9. Germline assignment: CDR1 SGHDT and CDR2 YYEEEE. The CDR3 region is CASSIMTGRNEQFF. CDR3 nucleotides: TGTGCCAGCAGTATAATGACAGGGCGAAATGAGCAGTTCTTC.

The CDR3 DNA reads as TGCAGCGTTGAAGAGGGGGAGAAAGCTTTCTTT. Its protein product is CSVEEGEKAFF. The V call is TRBV29-1, the J call TRBJ1-1; D is perhaps TRBD1 (5 bases). The CDR3 is 11 amino acids. The V gene lost 0 bases and the J gene lost 9 bases, with 8 bases spanning the gap. CDR1 and CDR2 (germline): SQVTM, ANQGSEA.

The chain uses TRBV5-6 and TRBJ2-7; 9 bases are shared with TRBD1. Trimming cost V 1 base and J 4 bases; bases outside gene matches: 3. CDR1 and CDR2 from the germline V gene are SGHDT and YYEEEE. This CDR3 contains 14 residues. The CDR3 nucleotides are TGTGCCAGCAGCTTGACAGGGGGCGGTTACGAGCAGTACTTC. The encoded protein is CASSLTGGGYEQYF.

The chain recombines TRBV28 with TRBJ2-7, with D unresolved. The length of the CDR3 is 12 residues. Trimming shortened V by 7 bases and J by 3 bases, and 10 bases separated the two germline ends. Per germline, CDR1 MDHEN and CDR2 SYDVKM. The CDR3 protein is CASIGANYEQYF. The CDR3 DNA is TGTGCCAGCATCGGTGCCAACTACGAGCAGTACTTC.

This chain's CDR3 is CASSWGAWEDTQYF. The CDR3 coding sequence is TGTGCCAGCAGCTGGGGGGCCTGGGAAGATACGCAGTATTTT. This rearrangement joins TRBV7-2 to TRBJ2-3; D tentatively fits TRBD1 or TRBD2 (6 bases each). Germline V gene sequence: CDR1 SGHTA, CDR2 FQGNSA. CDR3 length: 14 residues. Trimming took off 4 bases at V and 5 bases at J, with 13 bases between the two ends.

This chain links TRBV7-2 with TRBJ2-3; D gene uncertain. Trimming stripped 6 bases from V and 3 bases from J, with 4 bases between. This CDR3 is 11 amino acids long. Germline V gene sequence: CDR1 SGHTA, CDR2 FQGNSA. The CDR3 protein is CASSYTDTQYF. The DNA of the CDR3 is TGTGCCAGCAGTTATACAGATACGCAGTATTTT.

This chain joins TRBV6-6 and TRBJ2-1, with 9 nucleotides matching TRBD1. V dropped 4 bases and J dropped 4; count of bases not matched to a gene: 5. CDR3 size: 15 residues. Germline CDR1 is MNHNY and CDR2 is SVGAGI (reference sequence). Here the CDR3 DNA reads TGTGCCAGCAGTTTTTTACAGGGGGCATACAATGAGCAGTTCTTC. Protein product: CASSFLQGAYNEQFF.

CDR3 loop: CASGSSPVAWGETQYF. CDR3 coding DNA: TGTGCTAGTGGTTCCTCCCCCGTAGCCTGGGGGGAGACCCAGTACTTC. V usage is TRBV12-5 and J usage is TRBJ2-5; TRBD1 or TRBD2 may be the D gene (5 bases each). Between the trimmed V and J ends, which lost 4 bases and 5 bases, there was a span of 20 bases. Germline CDR1 is LGHNT and CDR2 is FRNRAP. CDR3 length equals 16 residues.

The chain joins TRBV9 to TRBJ2-1; D may correspond to TRBD1 or TRBD2 (5 bases each). Germline V gene data show CDR1 as SGDLS and CDR2 as YYNGEE. The CDR3 has 15 residues. Deletions cut 2 bases from V and 2 bases from J, with 11 bases between. The CDR3 DNA reads as TGTGCCAGCAGCGTTGGGGGAGAAGCCTACAATGAGCAGTTCTTC. Its translation is CASSVGGEAYNEQFF.

The chain employs TRBV7-9 and TRBJ2-3; D remains unclear. CDR3 length equals 15 residues. The V end was cut by 7 bases, the J end by 1 base, with 15 bases between. Germline values: CDR1 SEHNR, CDR2 FQNEAQ (reference sequence). The CDR3 protein is CASTERAVGTDTQYF. In nucleotides, the CDR3 is TGTGCCAGCACCGAAAGGGCGGTTGGCACAGATACGCAGTATTTT.

The chain joins TRBV19 to TRBJ2-7; 7 bases line up with TRBD2. After removal of 7 bases from V and 0 bases from J, the junction contained 6 bases not matched to a gene. Germline-derived CDR1 and CDR2 are LNHDA and SQIVND (reference sequence). The CDR3 loop spans 14 amino acids. This CDR3 reads CASTSGAFSYEQYF. The DNA for the CDR3 is TGTGCCAGTACAAGCGGGGCTTTCTCCTACGAGCAGTACTTC.

V gene TRBV7-9 combines with J gene TRBJ2-2; TRBD1 aligns across 7 bases. Germline lookup yields CDR1 SEHNR and CDR2 FQNEAQ (reference sequence). The CDR3 consists of 16 residues. V lost 5 bases and J lost 6; bases outside the gene matches: 12. CDR3 DNA: TGTGCCAGCAGCCTACCCGGGGCAGGGGGTCCCGGGGAGCTGTTTTTT. Amino acids: CASSLPGAGGPGELFF.

The gene calls are TRBV29-1 and TRBJ1-1; 7 positions match TRBD1. This CDR3 has 14 amino acids. V shed 5 bases and J 2 bases; nucleotides not matched to a gene: 8. Germline CDR1 SQVTM, CDR2 ANQGSEA. CDR3 region: CSVRPGQINTEAFF. CDR3 DNA: TGCAGCGTTAGACCGGGACAGATAAACACTGAAGCTTTCTTT.

This chain links TRBV5-1 with TRBJ2-5; D uncertain. The V gene's germline CDR1 is SGHRS and CDR2 YFSETQ. V was clipped by 3 bases and J by 1 base, with 7 bases between them. The CDR3 runs 13 residues. CDR3 DNA sequence: TGCGCCAGCAGCTCAACAGCCCAAGAGACCCAGTACTTC. Translated: CASSSTAQETQYF.

This chain joins TRBV30 and TRBJ1-5; 7 bases agree with TRBD1. V was pared by 3 bases and J by 1 base, with 6 bases of the junction left unmatched. Germline V gene sequence: CDR1 GTSNPN, CDR2 SVGIG (reference sequence). The CDR3 sequence is 15 residues long. CDR3 in DNA: TGTGCCTGGAGGGTTAAGGGGGCGAGCAATCAGCCCCAGCATTTT. Translating it yields CAWRVKGASNQPQHF. Looking up the rest from reference TRBV30 and TRBJ1-5 gives the full variable domain: SQTIHQWPATLVQPVGSPLSLECTVEGTSNPNLYWYRQAAGRGLQLLFYSVGIGQISSEVPQNLSASRPQDRQFILSSKKLLLSDSGFYLCAWRVKGASNQPQHFGDGTRLSIL.

The chain carries TRBV6-5 and TRBJ2-3; TRBD1 matches 10 bases. CDR3 length equals 14 residues. CDR1 MNHEY and CDR2 SVGAGI come from the germline V gene. V trimming: 6 bases; J trimming: 7 bases; junction bases outside the gene matches: 7. DNA of the CDR3: TGTGCCAGCAGAGGACAGGGGGTTTTAAATACGCAGTATTTT. Translation gives CASRGQGVLNTQYF.

About this clone itself: The junction differs from germline at one of its ends, possibly a read error. This rearrangement joins TRBV13 to TRBJ1-1, with TRBD1 identical over 8 bases. CDR3 length: 12 residues. Germline V lookup: CDR1 PRHDT, CDR2 FYEKMQ (reference sequence). This chain's CDR3 is CATSTGGTEAFF. The CDR3 bases are TGTGCCACCAGCACAGGGGGCACTGAAGCTTTCTTT.

This clone was seen just once. The chain uses TRBV6-6 and TRBJ2-7; a weak D match, TRBD1 (5 bases). Trimming left V 5 bases short and J 1 base short, with 9 bases between. This CDR3 comprises 13 residues. Germline V gene data show CDR1 as MNHNY and CDR2 as SVGAGI (reference sequence). CDR3 sequence reads: CASSLQVSYEQYF. CDR3 in DNA: TGTGCCAGCAGTCTACAGGTTTCCTACGAGCAGTACTTC.

This clone has only a few counts. The chain links TRBV7-8 to TRBJ2-1; D gene unclear. V was cut by 5 bases and J by 6 bases, with 11 bases left in between. The length of the CDR3 is 13 residues. Per the germline V gene, CDR1 is SGHVS and CDR2 is FQNEAQ. CDR3 DNA: TGTGCCAGCAGCCCGCCCTGGTCCAATGAGCAGTTCTTC. Protein sequence: CASSPPWSNEQFF.

The chain joins TRBV7-8 to TRBJ1-1; TRBD1 is a possible D gene (6 bases). V lost 2 bases, J lost 11 bases, and 18 bases lay in between. Germline loops: CDR1 SGHVS, CDR2 FQNEAQ. The CDR3 has 14 amino acids. CDR3 residues: CASSLNVGGFGAFF. The CDR3 DNA is TGTGCCAGCAGCTTAAACGTAGGGGGTTTTGGGGCTTTCTTT.

In its sample, this clone was seen a few times. This chain connects TRBV2 to TRBJ1-1, with D possibly being TRBD1 (5 bases). Germline CDR1 reads SNHLY; CDR2 reads FYNNEI. V lost 6 bases and J 3 bases, leaving 14 bases between the germline ends. The CDR3 consists of 14 residues. CDR3 DNA: TGTGCCAGCAGCCTAATCGGGGGGGACACTGAAGCTTTCTTT. This sequence encodes CASSLIGGDTEAFF.

J is TRBJ1-1 and V is TRBV19; D is unclear. Germline V gene sequence: CDR1 LNHDA, CDR2 SQIVND (reference sequence). The CDR3 contains 13 residues. V was clipped by 3 bases and J by 1 base, with 6 bases between them. The CDR3 region is CASSILENTEAFF. CDR3 DNA: TGTGCCAGTAGTATCCTGGAGAACACTGAAGCTTTCTTT.

V usage is TRBV5-1 and J usage is TRBJ1-3; D is unresolved. Germline V gives CDR1 SGHRS, CDR2 YFSETQ. The V gene lost 1 base and the J gene lost 2 bases, with 10 bases spanning the gap. CDR3 size: 15 residues. CDR3 DNA sequence: TGCGCCAGCAGCTTGAGTCCCTCTGCTGGAAACACCATATATTTT. Its translation is CASSLSPSAGNTIYF.

The V gene is TRBV28, the J gene TRBJ1-6, with D tentatively TRBD1 (5 bases). The CDR3 has 16 residues. Germline V CDR1 and CDR2: MDHEN, SYDVKM. V lost 6 bases and J lost 7, with 19 bases in between. The CDR3 sequence is CASRTVGSSGNSPLHF. The CDR3 nucleotides read TGTGCCAGCAGGACAGTCGGGTCCTCAGGGAATTCACCCCTCCACTTT. Based on the CDR3 plus reference TRBV28 and TRBJ1-6, the full variable domain is DVKVTQSSRYLVKRTGEKVFLECVQDMDHENMFWYRQDPGLGLRLIYFSYDVKMKEKGDIPEGYSVSREKKERFSLILESASTNQTSMYLCASRTVGSSGNSPLHFGNGTRLTVT.

The CDR3 loop reads CASSLVAGIYGYTF. In DNA form, the CDR3 reads TGTGCCAGCAGCTTGGTCGCAGGGATCTATGGCTACACCTTC. This chain connects TRBV5-5 to TRBJ1-2; D is possibly TRBD1 (5 bases). The CDR3 is made up of 14 amino acids. Germline V gene data show CDR1 as SGHKS and CDR2 as YYEKEE (reference sequence). Between the trimmed V and J ends, which lost 0 bases and 4 bases, there was a span of 10 bases.

Only one count was recorded for this clone. The chain recombines TRBV27 with TRBJ2-7, with TRBD2 matching over 9 bases. CDR1 MNHEY and CDR2 SMNVEV come from the germline V gene (reference sequence). The CDR3 covers 15 residues. Unmatched junction bases numbered 5, after V lost 3 bases and J lost 2 bases. CDR3 nucleotide sequence: TGTGCCAGCAGTTTCTCTAGCGGGGTCACCTACGAGCAGTACTTC. As protein: CASSFSSGVTYEQYF.

This chain joins TRBV19 and TRBJ2-7; D is unclear. Trimming took off 3 bases at V and 5 bases at J, with 5 bases between the two ends. Germline CDR1 and CDR2: LNHDA and SQIVND (reference sequence). The CDR3 sequence is 11 residues long. CDR3 residues: CASSILDEQYF. CDR3 nucleotides: TGTGCCAGTAGTATCCTGGACGAGCAGTACTTC.

The chain carries TRBV5-1 and TRBJ1-4; tentative D call: TRBD1 (6 bases). CDR3 length: 14 residues. The V gene's germline CDR1 is SGHRS and CDR2 YFSETQ. With 4 bases removed from V and 8 bases from J, the gap between germline ends came to 15 bases. CDR3 in DNA: TGCGCCAGCAGCGGCGGGACAAACAGCGAAAAACTGTTTTTT. Protein product: CASSGGTNSEKLFF.